This T cell receptor (beta chain) was retrieved from a study of identical twins. V was trimmed by 0 bases and J by 14 bases, leaving 17 bases between them. CDR1 is LGHNA, CDR2 YNFKEQ, per germline. The CDR3 extends over 14 amino acids. This clonotype has only a few counts. TCRdb re-called the 5' RACE reads with MiXCR, one entry per CDR3 protein. In the table there are 650,000 to 750,000 distinct CDR3 sequences, 20% to 25% of which are singletons. The same specimen was also included in a second study, on T cells expressing NK-cell markers.

Sequencing was carried out using PBMCs. This receptor was taken from a woman aged 18-29 years in good health. This chain connects TRBV4-2 to TRBJ2-1; weak D call: TRBD2 (5 bases). The CDR3 here is CASSQESATGSKFF. CDR3 bases: TGTGCCAGCAGCCAAGAAAGCGCGACTGGGAGTAAGTTCTTC.